This T cell receptor beta chain is drawn from a study of T cells expressing NK-cell markers. General study findings and limits: A handful of donors carried dominant NKG2C+ clonotypes that made up roughly 1.0-7.0% of their CD8+ T cells.

The CDR3 has 18 amino acids. Germline assignment: CDR1 PRHDT and CDR2 FYEKMQ (reference sequence). After re-calling the 5' RACE reads, TCRdb lists one entry per CDR3 protein, DNA absent. The sample has under 200,000 distinct CDR3 sequences, and its top ten clones hold around a sixth. To note about this clonotype: No antigen is known for it.

The specimen was blood T cells: a sorted CD56 or NKG2C T cell subset, CD4+ or CD8+ T cells, or bulk PBMC T cells (not recorded which). This chain links TRBV13 with TRBJ2-3; the D call of TRBD2 rests on TCRdb alone, since no DNA is present to check it. This TCR was sampled from a woman between 18 and 69 years old in good health. The CDR3 protein is CASSFILAGEAITDTQYF.